The 27 T cell receptor beta chains presented below share a single source sample, sequenced in a study of blood T cell repertoires in COVID-19. TCRdb's copy holds only in-frame clones and misses some; the assay was immunoSEQ multiplex PCR. The data contain roughly 300,000 clones, 83% of them singletons. The sample taken for sequencing was peripheral blood. The source of these receptors is a woman between 45 and 65 years old who had recovered from COVID-19.

The chain links TRBV27 to TRBJ1-5, with D hard to call. CDR3 length: 14 amino acids. The V end lost 0 bases, the J end lost 4 bases, and 7 bases lay between the germline ends. In germline, CDR1 is MNHEY, CDR2 SMNVEV (reference sequence). For the CDR3, the DNA is TGTGCCAGCAGTTTATCTACGGGGAATCAGCCCCAGCATTTT. Amino acid sequence: CASSLSTGNQPQHF.

This chain uses TRBV30 with TRBJ1-4, with D possibly being TRBD1 (5 bases). Germline CDR1 is GTSNPN and CDR2 is SVGIG (reference sequence). CDR3 size: 14 residues. Trimming removed 0 bases at V and 7 bases at J, with 12 bases between. The CDR3 DNA reads TGTGCCTGGAGTGTGGTGGGGCTCGGTGAAAAACTGTTTTTT. Translated, it gives CAWSVVGLGEKLFF.

The V and J genes are TRBV29-1 and TRBJ2-5, with D perhaps matching TRBD2 (5 bases). V shed 4 bases and J shed 1 base, with 10 bases lying between them. CDR1 is SQVTM, CDR2 ANQGSEA, per germline. The CDR3 is 13 amino acids. Here the CDR3 reads CSVGKEVQETQYF. In DNA form, the CDR3 reads TGCAGCGTTGGAAAGGAGGTCCAAGAGACCCAGTACTTC.

This chain joins TRBV5-4 and TRBJ2-7; possible D gene TRBD2, 5 bases. Germline CDR1 and CDR2: SGHNT and YYREEE (reference sequence). The CDR3 runs 16 residues. V lost 2 bases and J lost 1, with 16 bases in between. CDR3 in amino acids: CASSFPGRAGSYEQYF. CDR3 DNA sequence: TGTGCCAGCAGCTTCCCGGGCCGGGCGGGTTCCTACGAGCAGTACTTC.

The chain is built from TRBV13 and TRBJ1-1; D remains ambiguous. Germline loops: CDR1 PRHDT, CDR2 FYEKMQ (reference sequence). The CDR3 is 14 residues long. The V gene lost 8 bases and the J gene lost 0 bases, with 13 bases spanning the gap. CDR3 nucleotide sequence: TGTGCCAGCGACCCCCGGCGGGTGAACACTGAAGCTTTCTTT. Protein: CASDPRRVNTEAFF.

The rearrangement uses TRBV11-2 and TRBJ2-5; 8 bases match TRBD2. The germline gives CDR1 SGHAT, CDR2 FQNNGV. V dropped 6 bases and J dropped 3; count of bases not matched to a gene: 3. This CDR3 is built from 13 residues. The CDR3, as DNA: TGTGCCAGCAGTTTCGGGGGGGAAGAGACCCAGTACTTC. It is translated as CASSFGGEETQYF. Variable domain in full (rest from reference TRBV11-2 and TRBJ2-5): EAGVAQSPRYKIIEKRQSVAFWCNPISGHATLYWYQQILGQGPKLLIQFQNNGVVDDSQLPKDRFSAERLKGVDSTLKIQPAKLEDSAVYLCASSFGGEETQYFGPGTRLLVL.

The genes are TRBV28 and TRBJ1-4, with a tentative D call TRBD1 (5 bases). Trimming stripped 6 bases from V and 8 bases from J, with 13 bases between. The CDR3 extends over 13 amino acids. In germline, CDR1 is MDHEN, CDR2 SYDVKM. CDR3 sequence reads: CASSPGGREKLFF. Written as DNA, the CDR3 is TGTGCCAGCAGCCCGGGGGGGAGGGAAAAACTGTTTTTT.

The chain is built from TRBV14 and TRBJ2-5, with D perhaps matching TRBD1 (6 bases). CDR1 and CDR2 (germline): SGHDN, FVKESK. With 5 bases removed from V and 1 base from J, the gap between germline ends came to 8 bases. The length of the CDR3 is 13 residues. The DNA of the CDR3 is TGTGCCAGCAGCTACAGGGTCCAAGAGACCCAGTACTTC. Amino acids: CASSYRVQETQYF.

The chain combines TRBV2 with TRBJ1-6; TRBD1 aligns across 9 bases. The germline gives CDR1 SNHLY, CDR2 FYNNEI. V was clipped by 4 bases and J by 7 bases; unmatched bases: 5. The CDR3 spans 15 residues. The CDR3 here is CASSADRGRNSPLHF. Here the CDR3 DNA reads TGTGCCAGCAGTGCGGACAGGGGAAGAAATTCACCCCTCCACTTT. The full variable domain, with the rest looked up from reference TRBV2 and TRBJ1-6, is EPEVTQTPSHQVTQMGQEVILRCVPISNHLYFYWYRQILGQKVEFLVSFYNNEISEKSEIFDDQFSVERPDGSNFTLKIRSTKLEDSAMYFCASSADRGRNSPLHFGNGTRLTVT.

The chain combines TRBV19 with TRBJ2-1, with 12 nucleotides matching TRBD2. The germline CDR1 and CDR2 sequences are LNHDA and SQIVND (reference sequence). The CDR3 totals 17 residues. After removal of 8 bases from V and 1 base from J, the junction contained 9 bases not matched to a gene. CDR3 sequence reads: CASLGLAGGLSYNEQFF. CDR3 DNA: TGTGCCAGTCTCGGGCTAGCGGGGGGGTTATCCTACAATGAGCAGTTCTTC. Combining the CDR3 with reference TRBV19 and TRBJ2-1 gives the whole variable domain DGGITQSPKYLFRKEGQNVTLSCEQNLNHDAMYWYRQDPGQGLRLIYYSQIVNDFQKGDIAEGYSVSREKKESFPLTVTSAQKNPTAFYLCASLGLAGGLSYNEQFFGPGTRLTVL.

The rearrangement links TRBV11-2 to TRBJ2-7, with a tentative D call TRBD1 (6 bases). Trimming pared 1 base from V and 6 bases from J, leaving 19 bases between. Germline V gene sequence: CDR1 SGHAT, CDR2 FQNNGV. The CDR3 consists of 16 residues. The CDR3 DNA follows: TGTGCCAGCAGCTTAGCCGGTTGGGGGACAAAAAGCGAGCAGTACTTC. The encoded protein is CASSLAGWGTKSEQYF.

For the CDR3, the DNA is TGCGCCAGCAGCCGAATGGCCGGGACAGATTGGGAGACCCAGTACTTC. Translating it yields CASSRMAGTDWETQYF. This chain joins TRBV4-1 and TRBJ2-5, with 7 bases identical to TRBD1. The junction had 13 bases not matched to a gene; V was cut back by 4 bases and J by 5 bases. The CDR3 contains 16 residues. Germline loops: CDR1 MGHRA, CDR2 YSYEKL.

This chain connects TRBV3-1 (or the pseudogene TRBV3-2) to TRBJ1-6, with a tentative D call TRBD1 (6 bases). The CDR3 extends over 18 amino acids. The V gene lost 2 bases and the J gene lost 7 bases, with 21 bases spanning the gap. Germline CDR1 LGHDT, CDR2 YNNKEL (reference sequence). The CDR3 spells CASSQPAGAGFANSPLHF. The CDR3 DNA is TGTGCCAGCAGCCAACCAGCGGGGGCAGGGTTTGCGAATTCACCCCTCCACTTT.

This clone was observed a single time. The gene calls are TRBV28 and TRBJ1-2, with a tentative D call TRBD1 (6 bases). Trimming left V 5 bases short and J 8 bases short, with 15 bases between. This CDR3 comprises 13 residues. CDR1 MDHEN and CDR2 SYDVKM come from the germline V gene. The CDR3, as DNA: TGTGCCAGCAGTCTCGGCAGGGGAAGGGGCTACACCTTC. Translated: CASSLGRGRGYTF.

The genes are TRBV27 and TRBJ2-1; TRBD1 is a possible D gene (6 bases). V was trimmed by 2 bases and J by 6 bases, leaving 23 bases between them. Per germline, CDR1 MNHEY and CDR2 SMNVEV (reference sequence). This CDR3 spans 18 amino acids. CDR3 loop: CASSLIRDKGVVGNEQFF. DNA of the CDR3: TGTGCCAGCAGTTTAATCCGGGACAAAGGGGTGGTGGGCAATGAGCAGTTCTTC.

The J gene is TRBJ2-1, the V gene TRBV3-1 (or the pseudogene TRBV3-2), with 9 bases lining up with TRBD2. The V and J ends lost 2 bases and 6 bases, in that order; junction bases with no gene match: 5. Per germline, CDR1 LGHDT and CDR2 YNNKEL (reference sequence). This CDR3 has 15 residues. The CDR3 DNA is TGTGCCAGCAGCCAACGGCGGGGGGGCCTCAATGAGCAGTTCTTC. The encoded protein is CASSQRRGGLNEQFF.

This clone was seen just once. The chain uses TRBV27 and TRBJ2-1; 7 positions agree with TRBD2. Germline loops: CDR1 MNHEY, CDR2 SMNVEV (reference sequence). This CDR3 spans 17 amino acids. J lost 3 bases, V lost 2 bases, and 10 bases had no gene match. This CDR3 reads CASSLRLGGSNYNEQFF. The CDR3 DNA sequence: TGTGCCAGCAGTTTAAGGTTGGGCGGGAGTAACTACAATGAGCAGTTCTTC.

This chain joins TRBV6-2 or TRBV6-3 and TRBJ2-2; 7 bases map to TRBD1. Trimming removed 6 bases from V and 2 bases from J; junction bases left unmatched: 6. Germline V gene sequence: CDR1 MNHEY, CDR2 SVGEGT. CDR3 length: 15 residues. CDR3 in amino acids: CASSKDRANTGELFF. In nucleotides, the CDR3 is TGTGCCAGCAGCAAAGACAGGGCTAACACCGGGGAGCTGTTTTTT.

The rearrangement links TRBV4-2 to TRBJ1-2; the D is unclear. The germline V and J ends were trimmed by 3 bases and 2 bases, with 10 bases remaining between them. Germline CDR1 and CDR2: LGHNA and YNFKEQ. The CDR3 runs to 14 residues. The CDR3 DNA is TGTGCCAGCAGCCAGGTCCGGGAAAACTATGGCTACACCTTC. Encoded protein: CASSQVRENYGYTF.

The chain recombines TRBV10-3 with TRBJ2-1; TRBD1 matches at 9 bases. This CDR3 comprises 16 residues. V lost 3 bases and J lost 6; bases outside the gene matches: 9. The germline gives CDR1 ENHRY, CDR2 SYGVKD. The CDR3 nucleotides are TGTGCCATCAGTGATGCCGGGACAGGGCTGTCCAATGAGCAGTTCTTC. Protein product: CAISDAGTGLSNEQFF.

The V gene is TRBV3-1 (or the pseudogene TRBV3-2), the J gene TRBJ2-7; D possibly corresponds to TRBD1 (6 bases). This CDR3 is 15 amino acids long. The germline CDR1 and CDR2 sequences are LGHDT and YNNKEL (reference sequence). V lost 4 bases, J lost 9 bases, and 22 bases lay in between. The CDR3 protein is CASSRTRQEDLAQYF. As DNA, the CDR3 is TGTGCCAGCAGCCGAACGCGACAGGAGGACCTCGCGCAGTACTTC.

This clone was seen more than once but under ten times. This chain uses TRBV6-5 with TRBJ2-7, with no clear D. Germline values: CDR1 MNHEY, CDR2 SVGAGI. The CDR3 is 14 amino acids. V lost 0 bases and J 1 base, leaving 7 bases between the germline ends. CDR3 loop: CASSYSMASYEQYF. The CDR3 DNA reads TGTGCCAGCAGTTACTCGATGGCTTCCTACGAGCAGTACTTC.

V usage is TRBV12-5 and J usage is TRBJ2-7; 10 nucleotides match TRBD2. The CDR3 is made up of 15 amino acids. Germline lookup yields CDR1 LGHNT and CDR2 FRNRAP. V was clipped by 4 bases and J by 6 bases; unmatched bases: 9. The CDR3 nucleotides read TGTGCTAGTGGTTACGAAGCGGGAGGGATGGGCGAGCAGTACTTC. It codes for CASGYEAGGMGEQYF.

J is TRBJ2-6 and V is TRBV19; D is perhaps TRBD1 (5 bases). Looked up from germline, CDR1 is LNHDA and CDR2 is SQIVND (reference sequence). The ends were cut back, 6 bases at V and 2 bases at J, with 11 bases in the middle. This CDR3 has 15 residues. CDR3 protein: CASRYQGPGANVLTF. The CDR3 region has the DNA TGTGCCAGTAGATACCAGGGCCCTGGGGCCAACGTCCTGACTTTC.

The chain couples TRBV19 to TRBJ2-7, with 7 bases fitting TRBD1. Per germline, CDR1 LNHDA and CDR2 SQIVND (reference sequence). Trimming took 4 bases from V and 4 from J; bases not matched to a gene: 7. The CDR3 runs to 14 residues. CDR3 sequence reads: CASSTPGQFYEQYF. The CDR3 nucleotides read TGTGCCAGTAGTACGCCGGGACAGTTTTACGAGCAGTACTTC.

CDR3 nucleotide sequence: TGTGCCAGCAGCTTTAGCCCAGGGGAAGAGACCCAGTACTTC. Its translation is CASSFSPGEETQYF. The chain carries TRBV11-2 and TRBJ2-5, with a weak D call TRBD1 (6 bases). Germline lookup yields CDR1 SGHAT and CDR2 FQNNGV. The CDR3 is made up of 14 amino acids. Trimming shortened V by 3 bases and J by 3 bases, and 11 bases separated the two germline ends.

This rearrangement joins TRBV3-1 (or the pseudogene TRBV3-2) to TRBJ1-6; 9 positions agree with TRBD1. Germline values: CDR1 LGHDT, CDR2 YNNKEL (reference sequence). The CDR3 is 17 amino acids. Trimming took 1 base from V and 7 from J; bases not matched to a gene: 8. CDR3 DNA sequence: TGTGCCAGCAGCCAAGGTAGGGACAGGGACTCAAATTCACCCCTCCACTTT. Its protein product is CASSQGRDRDSNSPLHF.